The rows below give T cell receptor beta chains drawn from one sample of a study of beta chain features in type 1 diabetes. Method: immunoSEQ multiplex PCR; TCRdb's copy keeps in-frame clones and lacks some. Here the sample spans 300,000 to 350,000 clones, roughly a tenth being singletons. The sample consisted of central memory CD4+ T cells from blood. The receptors stem from a man younger than 45 with type 1 diabetes. The CDR3 runs from the conserved cysteine through the conserved F or W. The order of the fields is J gene, V gene, clone size, D gene, CDR3 protein, CDR3 DNA. A D gene is named only where the DNA matches it firmly. Not all rows give a size; the values are once, few, many and, for expanded clones, a class.

TRBJ2-7	TRBV2	.	TRBD1	CASSGGQGRSYEQYF	TGTGCCAGCAGTGGGGGACAGGGACGATCCTACGAGCAGTACTTC
TRBJ2-7	TRBV6-5	.	TRBD1	CASSPPGQSWEQYF	TGTGCCAGCAGTCCCCCGGGACAGTCTTGGGAGCAGTACTTC
TRBJ2-1	TRBV4-3	many	.	CASSQQESSYNEQFF	TGCGCCAGCAGCCAACAGGAGAGCTCCTACAATGAGCAGTTCTTC
TRBJ1-2	TRBV7-2	.	.	CASSLVPKREGYTF	TGTGCCAGCAGCTTAGTCCCAAAAAGGGAAGGCTACACCTTC
TRBJ1-2	TRBV7-2	few	.	CASSLERRGDYGYTF	TGTGCCAGCAGCTTAGAGCGCAGGGGTGACTATGGCTACACCTTC
TRBJ1-6	TRBV5-6	.	.	CASSFESRDNSPLHF	TGTGCCAGCAGTTTCGAGAGCCGCGATAATTCACCCCTCCACTTT
TRBJ2-3	TRBV7-9	.	.	CASSLIADTQYF	TGTGCCAGCAGTTTGATCGCAGATACGCAGTATTTT
TRBJ1-6	TRBV7-2	few	TRBD1	CASSSGTALNSPLHF	TGTGCCAGCAGCTCGGGGACAGCTCTAAATTCACCCCTCCACTTT
TRBJ1-2	TRBV20-1	.	.	CSAMQNYGYTF	TGCAGTGCTATGCAGAATTATGGCTACACCTTC
TRBJ2-3	TRBV29-1	few	TRBD2	CSARTSGGAKLFTDTQYF	TGCAGCGCCAGGACTAGCGGGGGGGCGAAACTGTTTACAGATACGCAGTATTTT
TRBJ2-7	TRBV23-1	.	.	CPQKESSYEQYF	TGCCCCCAAAAGGAAAGCTCCTACGAGCAGTACTTC
TRBJ2-7	TRBV11-2	many	TRBD2	CASSPRTSGTYEQYF	TGTGCCAGCAGCCCCCGGACTAGCGGGACCTACGAGCAGTACTTC
TRBJ1-6	TRBV7-6	.	TRBD1	CASSEGQGISPLHF	TGTGCCAGCAGCGAGGGACAGGGGATTTCACCCCTCCACTTT
TRBJ1-2	TRBV7-2	few	.	CASSLVADYGYTF	TGTGCCAGCAGCTTAGTGGCGGACTATGGCTACACCTTC
TRBJ2-2	TRBV5-8	.	.	CASSLWDRGELFF	TGTGCCAGCAGCCTATGGGATCGCGGGGAGCTGTTTTTT
TRBJ2-7	TRBV18	few	TRBD1	CASSPRGTGRNEQYF	TGTGCCAGCTCACCACGGGGGACAGGGCGTAACGAGCAGTACTTC
TRBJ2-6	TRBV7-2	.	.	CASSFESSGANVLTF	TGTGCCAGCAGCTTTGAATCCTCTGGGGCCAACGTCCTGACTTTC
TRBJ2-2	TRBV9	.	TRBD2	CASSLGLAGGRGTGELFF	TGTGCCAGCAGCCTAGGACTAGCGGGGGGCCGTGGCACCGGGGAGCTGTTTTTT